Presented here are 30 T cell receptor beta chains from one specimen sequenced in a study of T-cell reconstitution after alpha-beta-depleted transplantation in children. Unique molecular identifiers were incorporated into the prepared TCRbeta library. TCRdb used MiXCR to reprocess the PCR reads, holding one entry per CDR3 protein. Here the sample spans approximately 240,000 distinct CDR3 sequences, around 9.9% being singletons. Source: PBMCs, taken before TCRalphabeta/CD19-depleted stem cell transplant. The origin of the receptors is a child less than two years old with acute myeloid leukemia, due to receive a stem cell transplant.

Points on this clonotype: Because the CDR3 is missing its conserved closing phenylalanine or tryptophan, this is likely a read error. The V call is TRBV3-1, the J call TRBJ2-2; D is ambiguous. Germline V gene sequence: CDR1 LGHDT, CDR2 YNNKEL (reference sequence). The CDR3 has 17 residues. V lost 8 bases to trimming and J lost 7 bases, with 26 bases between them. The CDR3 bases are TGTGCCAGCTGCCGGCTATTTGAAACCACGGGCATCGGGGAGCTGTTTTAT. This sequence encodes CASCRLFETTGIGELFY.

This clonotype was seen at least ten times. CDR3 sequence reads: CASTRAGETDTQYF. CDR3 DNA sequence: TGTGCCAGCACGCGAGCGGGAGAAACAGATACGCAGTATTTT. The V call is TRBV7-6, the J call TRBJ2-3; 8 bases match TRBD2. Germline CDR1 SGHVS, CDR2 FNYEAQ. The CDR3 spans 14 residues. Trimming cost V 7 bases and J 3 bases; bases outside gene matches: 6.

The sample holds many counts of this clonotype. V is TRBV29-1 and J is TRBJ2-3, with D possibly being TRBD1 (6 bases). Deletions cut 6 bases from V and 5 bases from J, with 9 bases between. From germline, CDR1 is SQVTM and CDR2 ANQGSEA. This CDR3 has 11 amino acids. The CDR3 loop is CSVSQGDTQYF. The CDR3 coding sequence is TGCAGCGTCTCACAGGGAGATACGCAGTATTTT.

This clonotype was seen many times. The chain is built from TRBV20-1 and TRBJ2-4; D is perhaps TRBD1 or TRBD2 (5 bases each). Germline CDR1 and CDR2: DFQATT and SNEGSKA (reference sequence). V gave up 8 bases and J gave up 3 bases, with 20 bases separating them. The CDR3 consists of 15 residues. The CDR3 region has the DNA TGCAGTCTCGGTGGCGAGGGGCCTGGCAAAAACATTCAGTACTTC. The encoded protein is CSLGGEGPGKNIQYF.

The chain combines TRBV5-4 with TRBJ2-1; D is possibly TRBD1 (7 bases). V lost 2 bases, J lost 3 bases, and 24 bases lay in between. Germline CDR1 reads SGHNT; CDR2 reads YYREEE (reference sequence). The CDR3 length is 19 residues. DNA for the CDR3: TGTGCCAGCAGCTTTACCCGCACAGGGGACTCTAGGCTCTACAATGAGCAGTTCTTC. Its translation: CASSFTRTGDSRLYNEQFF.

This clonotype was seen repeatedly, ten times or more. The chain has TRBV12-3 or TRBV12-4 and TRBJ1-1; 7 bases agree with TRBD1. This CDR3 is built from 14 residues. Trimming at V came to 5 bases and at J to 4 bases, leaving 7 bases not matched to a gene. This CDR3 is CASSTDRESTEAFF. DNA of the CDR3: TGTGCCAGCAGTACAGACAGGGAATCCACTGAAGCTTTCTTT.

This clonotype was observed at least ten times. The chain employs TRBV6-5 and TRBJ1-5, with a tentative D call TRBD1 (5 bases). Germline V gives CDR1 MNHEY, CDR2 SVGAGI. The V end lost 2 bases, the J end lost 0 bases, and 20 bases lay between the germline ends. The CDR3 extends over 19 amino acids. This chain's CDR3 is CASSYLDKRNFYSNQPQHF. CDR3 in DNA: TGTGCCAGCAGTTACCTGGACAAGCGCAACTTTTATAGCAATCAGCCCCAGCATTTT.

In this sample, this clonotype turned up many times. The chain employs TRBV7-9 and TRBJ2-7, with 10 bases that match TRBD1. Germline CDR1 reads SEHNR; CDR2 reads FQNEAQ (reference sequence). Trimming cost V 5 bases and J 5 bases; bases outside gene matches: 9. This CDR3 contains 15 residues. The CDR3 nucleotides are TGTGCCAGCAGCCGCGGACAGGGGGATCTGGACGAGCAGTACTTC. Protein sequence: CASSRGQGDLDEQYF.

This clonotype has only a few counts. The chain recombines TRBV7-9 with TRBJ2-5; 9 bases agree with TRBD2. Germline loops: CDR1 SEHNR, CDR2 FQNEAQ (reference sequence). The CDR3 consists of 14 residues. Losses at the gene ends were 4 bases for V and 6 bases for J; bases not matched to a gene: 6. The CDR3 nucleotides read TGTGCCAGCAGCTCAGGCGGGAGGGATAAGACCCAGTACTTC. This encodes CASSSGGRDKTQYF.

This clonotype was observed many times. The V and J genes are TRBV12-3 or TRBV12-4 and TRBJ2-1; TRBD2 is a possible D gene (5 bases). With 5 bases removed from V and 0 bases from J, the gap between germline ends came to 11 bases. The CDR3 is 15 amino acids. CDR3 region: CASSLGLVSYNEQFF. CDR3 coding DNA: TGTGCCAGCAGTCTCGGACTGGTCTCCTACAATGAGCAGTTCTTC.

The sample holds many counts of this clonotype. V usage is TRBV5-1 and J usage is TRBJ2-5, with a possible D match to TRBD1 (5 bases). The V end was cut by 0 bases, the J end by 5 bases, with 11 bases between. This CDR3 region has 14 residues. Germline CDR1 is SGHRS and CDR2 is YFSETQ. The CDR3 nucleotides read TGCGCCAGCAGCTTGGACGGCAGGGCGGAGACCCAGTACTTC. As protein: CASSLDGRAETQYF. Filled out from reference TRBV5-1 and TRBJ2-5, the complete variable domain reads KAGVTQTPRYLIKTRGQQVTLSCSPISGHRSVSWYQQTPGQGLQFLFEYFSETQRNKGNFPGRFSGRQFSNSRSEMNVSTLELGDSALYLCASSLDGRAETQYFGPGTRLLVL.

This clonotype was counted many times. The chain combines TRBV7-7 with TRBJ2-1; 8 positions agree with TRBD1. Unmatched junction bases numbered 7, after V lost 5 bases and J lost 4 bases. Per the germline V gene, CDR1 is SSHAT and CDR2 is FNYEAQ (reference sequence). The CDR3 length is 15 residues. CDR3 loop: CASSRPRDRYNEQFF. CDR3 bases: TGTGCCAGCAGCCGTCCCCGGGACAGGTACAATGAGCAGTTCTTC.

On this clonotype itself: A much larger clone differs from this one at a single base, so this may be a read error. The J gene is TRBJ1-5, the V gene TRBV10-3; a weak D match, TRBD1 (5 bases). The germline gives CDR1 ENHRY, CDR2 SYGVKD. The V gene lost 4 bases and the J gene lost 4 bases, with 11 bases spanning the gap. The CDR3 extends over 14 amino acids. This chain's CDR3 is CAISGGESNQPQHF. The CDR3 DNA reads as TGTGCCATCAGTGGGGGGGAATCTAATCAGCCCCAGCATTTT.

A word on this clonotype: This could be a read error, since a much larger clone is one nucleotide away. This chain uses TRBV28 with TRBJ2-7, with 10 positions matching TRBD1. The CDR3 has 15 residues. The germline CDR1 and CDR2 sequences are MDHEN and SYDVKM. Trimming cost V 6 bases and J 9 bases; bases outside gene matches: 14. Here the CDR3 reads CASSGPWTGGRGQYF. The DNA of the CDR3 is TGTGCCAGCAGCGGCCCCTGGACAGGGGGTAGGGGGCAGTACTTC.

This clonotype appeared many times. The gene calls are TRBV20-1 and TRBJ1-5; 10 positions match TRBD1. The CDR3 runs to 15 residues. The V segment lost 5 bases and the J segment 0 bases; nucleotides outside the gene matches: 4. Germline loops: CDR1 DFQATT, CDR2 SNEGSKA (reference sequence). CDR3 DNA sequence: TGCAGTGCTGGGACAGGGGTGTATAGCAATCAGCCCCAGCATTTT. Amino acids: CSAGTGVYSNQPQHF.

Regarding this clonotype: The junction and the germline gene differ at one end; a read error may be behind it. The CDR3 nucleotides are TGTGTCAGCAGCTTGCTTCTGTTTGGGGTCTCTAATGAAAAACTGTTTTTT. It specifies CVSSLLLFGVSNEKLFF. The V call is TRBV5-5, the J call TRBJ1-4; no definite D call. This CDR3 spans 17 amino acids. Germline V gene sequence: CDR1 SGHKS, CDR2 YYEKEE (reference sequence). The full variable domain, completed using reference TRBV5-5 and TRBJ1-4, is DAGVTQSPTHLIKTRGQQVTLRCSPISGHKSVSWYQQVLGQGPQFIFQYYEKEERGRGNFPDRFSARQFPNYSSELNVNALLLGDSALYLCVSSLLLFGVSNEKLFFGSGTQLSVL.

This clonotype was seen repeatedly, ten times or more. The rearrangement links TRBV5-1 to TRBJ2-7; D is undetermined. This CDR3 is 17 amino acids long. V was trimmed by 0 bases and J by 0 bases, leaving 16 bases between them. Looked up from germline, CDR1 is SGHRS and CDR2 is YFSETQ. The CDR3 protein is CASSLAPMADNSYEQYF. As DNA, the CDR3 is TGCGCCAGCAGCTTGGCCCCTATGGCGGATAACTCCTACGAGCAGTACTTC. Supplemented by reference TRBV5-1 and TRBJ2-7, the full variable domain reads KAGVTQTPRYLIKTRGQQVTLSCSPISGHRSVSWYQQTPGQGLQFLFEYFSETQRNKGNFPGRFSGRQFSNSRSEMNVSTLELGDSALYLCASSLAPMADNSYEQYFGPGTRLTVT.

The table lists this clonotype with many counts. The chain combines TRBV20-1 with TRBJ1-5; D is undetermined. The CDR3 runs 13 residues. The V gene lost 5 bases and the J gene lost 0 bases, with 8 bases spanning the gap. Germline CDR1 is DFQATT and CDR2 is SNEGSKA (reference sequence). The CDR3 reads CSALDGSNQPQHF. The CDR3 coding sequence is TGCAGTGCTCTCGACGGTAGCAATCAGCCCCAGCATTTT.

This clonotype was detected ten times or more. The CDR3 loop is CASSPAPSNQPQHF. The DNA of the CDR3 is TGCGCCAGCAGCCCAGCTCCTAGCAATCAGCCCCAGCATTTT. The gene calls are TRBV5-1 and TRBJ1-5; no reliable D call. This CDR3 is built from 14 residues. Trimming stripped 4 bases from V and 0 bases from J, with 8 bases between. CDR1 is SGHRS, CDR2 YFSETQ, per germline.

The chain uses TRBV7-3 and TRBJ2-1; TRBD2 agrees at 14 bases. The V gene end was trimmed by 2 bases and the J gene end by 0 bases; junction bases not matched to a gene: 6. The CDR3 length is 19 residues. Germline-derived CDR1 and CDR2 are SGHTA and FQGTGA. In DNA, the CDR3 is TGTGCCAGCAGCTTAGGAGGACTAGCGGGGGGCCTCTCCTACAATGAGCAGTTCTTC. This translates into CASSLGGLAGGLSYNEQFF.

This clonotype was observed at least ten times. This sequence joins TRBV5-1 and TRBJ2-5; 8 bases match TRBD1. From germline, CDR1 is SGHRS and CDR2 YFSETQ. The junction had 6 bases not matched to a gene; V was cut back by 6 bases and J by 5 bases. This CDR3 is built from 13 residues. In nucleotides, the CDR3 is TGCGCCAGCACACAACAGGGGGTGGAGACCCAGTACTTC. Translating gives CASTQQGVETQYF.

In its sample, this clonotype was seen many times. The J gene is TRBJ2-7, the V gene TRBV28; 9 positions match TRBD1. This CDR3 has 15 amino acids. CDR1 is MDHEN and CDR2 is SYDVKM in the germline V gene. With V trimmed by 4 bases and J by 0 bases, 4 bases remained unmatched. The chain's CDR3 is CASSSRQGGSYEQYF. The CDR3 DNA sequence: TGTGCCAGCAGTTCCCGACAGGGGGGCTCCTACGAGCAGTACTTC.

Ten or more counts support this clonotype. CDR3 region: CASSRTLGLDGNTIYF. CDR3 sequence (DNA): TGCGCCAGCAGCCGGACTCTAGGGTTGGACGGAAACACCATATATTTT. The chain recombines TRBV4-1 with TRBJ1-3; D remains ambiguous. This CDR3 spans 16 amino acids. The V and J ends lost 4 bases and 4 bases respectively, with 17 bases between them. Germline assignment: CDR1 MGHRA and CDR2 YSYEKL.

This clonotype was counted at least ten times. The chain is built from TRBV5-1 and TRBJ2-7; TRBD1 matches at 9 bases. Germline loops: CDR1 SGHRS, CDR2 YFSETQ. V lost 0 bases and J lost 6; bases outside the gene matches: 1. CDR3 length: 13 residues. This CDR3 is CASSLDRGREQYF. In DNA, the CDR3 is TGCGCCAGCAGCTTGGACAGGGGGCGCGAGCAGTACTTC.

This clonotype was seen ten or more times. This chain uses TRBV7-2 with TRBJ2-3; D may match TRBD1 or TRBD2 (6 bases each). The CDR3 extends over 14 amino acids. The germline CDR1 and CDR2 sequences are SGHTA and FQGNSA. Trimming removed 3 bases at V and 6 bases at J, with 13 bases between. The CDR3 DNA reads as TGTGCCAGCAGCTTGAGTACAGGGAGGGATACGCAGTATTTT. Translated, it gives CASSLSTGRDTQYF. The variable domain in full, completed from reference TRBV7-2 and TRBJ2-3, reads GAGVSQSPSNKVTEKGKDVELRCDPISGHTALYWYRQSLGQGLEFLIYFQGNSAPDKSGLPSDRFSAERTGGSVSTLTIQRTQQEDSAVYLCASSLSTGRDTQYFGPGTRLTVL.

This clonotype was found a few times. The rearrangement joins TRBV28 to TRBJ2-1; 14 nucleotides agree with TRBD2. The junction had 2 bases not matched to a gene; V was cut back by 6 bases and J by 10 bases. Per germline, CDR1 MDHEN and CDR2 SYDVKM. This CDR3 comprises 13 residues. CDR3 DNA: TGTGCCAGCAGATGGACTAGCGGGGGGGAGCAGTTCTTC. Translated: CASRWTSGGEQFF.

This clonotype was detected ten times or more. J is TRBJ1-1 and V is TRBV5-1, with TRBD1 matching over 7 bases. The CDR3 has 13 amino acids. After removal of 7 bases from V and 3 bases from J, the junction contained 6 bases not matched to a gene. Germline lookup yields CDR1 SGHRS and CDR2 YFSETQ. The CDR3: CASFRQGYTEAFF. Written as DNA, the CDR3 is TGCGCCAGCTTCCGACAGGGATACACTGAAGCTTTCTTT.

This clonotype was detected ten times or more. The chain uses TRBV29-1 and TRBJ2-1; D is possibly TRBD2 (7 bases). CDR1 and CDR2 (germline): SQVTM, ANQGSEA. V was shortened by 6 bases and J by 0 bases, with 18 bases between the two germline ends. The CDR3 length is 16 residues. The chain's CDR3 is CSVGGIRTASYNEQFF. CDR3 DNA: TGCAGCGTCGGGGGGATCCGGACAGCCTCCTACAATGAGCAGTTCTTC.

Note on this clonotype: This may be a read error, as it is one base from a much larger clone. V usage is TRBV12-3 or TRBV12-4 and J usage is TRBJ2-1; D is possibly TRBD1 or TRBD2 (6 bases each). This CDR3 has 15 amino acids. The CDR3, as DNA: TGTGTCAGCAGCCAAACCCTGGAGGGGGTCGATGAGCAGTTCTTC. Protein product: CVSSQTLEGVDEQFF.

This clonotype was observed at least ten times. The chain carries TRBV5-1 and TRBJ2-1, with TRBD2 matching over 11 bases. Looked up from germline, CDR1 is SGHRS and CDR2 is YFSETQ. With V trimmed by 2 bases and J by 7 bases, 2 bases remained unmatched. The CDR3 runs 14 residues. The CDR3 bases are TGCGCCAGCAGCTTACTAGCGGGGGTAAATGAGCAGTTCTTC. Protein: CASSLLAGVNEQFF.